This is a list of T cell receptor beta chains from one sample in a study of blood T cell repertoires in COVID-19. Clones were sequenced by immunoSEQ multiplex PCR, and TCRdb holds only the in-frame ones, with some missing. The profile shows about 240,000 clones, about 86% of them singletons. Sequencing used peripheral blood. Receptors originate from a woman of 80 years or more with acute or convalescent COVID-19. Each CDR3 is given with its conserved first and last residue. D genes are given only for firm matches. Size values are once, few and many counts, or a class for expanded clones, and some rows have none.

>17|TRBV6-1|TRBJ1-1|.|.
CASSASPGAWGNTEAFF
TGTGCCAGCAGTGCTTCGCCAGGGGCGTGGGGGAACACTGAAGCTTTCTTT
>15|TRBV18|TRBJ1-2|.|.
CASSPGEGGFYGYTF
TGTGCCAGCTCACCAGGGGAAGGGGGATTCTATGGCTACACCTTC
>14|TRBV6-1|TRBJ1-1|.|.
CASSERRGNTEAFF
TGTGCCAGCAGTGAAAGGAGGGGGAACACTGAAGCTTTCTTT
>17|TRBV7-2|TRBJ2-3|.|TRBD2
CASSPRELAGGRDTQYF
TGTGCCAGCAGCCCCCGGGAACTAGCGGGGGGAAGGGATACGCAGTATTTT
>14|TRBV28|TRBJ1-3|.|TRBD1
CASRGQFSGNTIYF
TGTGCCAGCAGGGGACAGTTCTCTGGAAACACCATATATTTT
>15|TRBV2|TRBJ2-1|few|TRBD1
CASSGGQGFYNEQFF
TGTGCCAGCAGTGGAGGACAGGGGTTCTACAATGAGCAGTTCTTC
>14|TRBV11-2|TRBJ2-7|.|TRBD1
CASSGRDSPYEQYF
TGTGCCAGCAGCGGCAGGGACAGCCCCTACGAGCAGTACTTC
>19|TRBV24-1|TRBJ2-1|.|TRBD1
CATSDSTGLGQGARNEQFF
TGTGCCACCAGTGATTCCACGGGGCTAGGACAGGGGGCCCGTAATGAGCAGTTCTTC
>13|TRBV6-5|TRBJ1-2|.|.
CASSSQVSYGYTF
TGTGCCAGCAGCTCACAGGTATCCTATGGCTACACCTTC
>17|TRBV18|TRBJ1-5|.|TRBD1
CASSPSLGQGSNQPQHF
TGTGCCAGCTCACCATCTCTTGGACAGGGAAGCAATCAGCCCCAGCATTTT
>13|TRBV28|TRBJ1-1|.|.
CASSPPLNTEAFF
TGTGCCAGCAGTCCCCCGCTAAACACTGAAGCTTTCTTT
>14|TRBV6-2/TRBV6-3|TRBJ1-5|.|.
CASSYSGGNQPQHF
TGTGCCAGCAGTTACTCGGGAGGTAATCAGCCCCAGCATTTT
>14|TRBV7-3|TRBJ2-1|once|.
CASSSTGGGYEQFF
TGTGCCAGCAGCTCCACTGGTGGGGGGTATGAGCAGTTCTTC
>16|TRBV28|TRBJ1-1|.|.
CASSLMGHRLNTEAFF
TGTGCCAGCAGTTTAATGGGACACCGATTGAACACTGAAGCTTTCTTT
>14|TRBV10-3|TRBJ1-2|.|TRBD1
CATYPTGQNYGYTF
TGTGCCACCTACCCGACAGGGCAAAACTATGGCTACACCTTC
>13|TRBV9|TRBJ1-4|.|.
CASSAGELGKLFF
TGTGCCAGCAGCGCAGGGGAATTAGGAAAACTGTTTTTT
>15|TRBV4-1|TRBJ1-5|.|TRBD1
CASSPRQGGDQPQHF
TGCGCCAGCAGCCCGCGACAGGGAGGCGATCAGCCCCAGCATTTT
>13|TRBV28|TRBJ1-2|many|.
CASSFWGGYGYTF
TGTGCCAGCAGTTTTTGGGGGGGCTATGGCTACACCTTC
>12|TRBV5-1|TRBJ1-1|.|.
CASSLKGAEAFF
TGCGCCAGCAGCTTGAAGGGGGCTGAAGCTTTCTTT
>19|TRBV4-2|TRBJ2-6|.|.
CASSQVTSKTGSGANVLTF
TGTGCCAGCAGCCAAGTGACGAGTAAAACAGGGTCTGGGGCCAACGTCCTGACTTTC
>17|TRBV7-9|TRBJ2-6|once|TRBD1
CASSPGQGASGANVLTF
TGTGCCAGCAGCCCCGGACAGGGGGCCTCTGGGGCCAACGTCCTGACTTTC
>13|TRBV9|TRBJ1-2|.|.
CASSVGGRSGYTF
TGTGCCAGCAGCGTAGGGGGGAGGAGCGGCTACACCTTC
>15|TRBV27|TRBJ1-4|.|.
CASSRLGKGNEKLFF
TGTGCCAGCAGTCGCCTGGGAAAGGGGAATGAAAAACTGTTTTTT
>16|TRBV28|TRBJ2-3|.|TRBD1
CASSSTGGALTDTQYF
TGTGCCAGCAGTTCGACAGGGGGCGCACTCACAGATACGCAGTATTTT
>14|TRBV7-9|TRBJ2-7|.|.
CASSLEGMGHEQYF
TGTGCCAGCAGCTTGGAGGGTATGGGCCACGAGCAGTACTTC
>13|TRBV2|TRBJ2-7|.|.
CASTQTVSYEQYF
TGTGCCAGCACTCAAACAGTCTCCTACGAGCAGTACTTC
>15|TRBV19|TRBJ1-5|.|TRBD1
CASSIGTGGKQPQHF
TGTGCCAGTAGTATAGGGACAGGGGGCAAACAGCCCCAGCATTTT
>14|TRBV18|TRBJ2-7|few|TRBD1
CASSPGTGVGEQYF
TGTGCCAGCTCGCCCGGGACAGGGGTGGGAGAGCAGTACTTC
>11|TRBV20-1|TRBJ1-2|.|.
CSARFELGYTF
TGCAGTGCTAGGTTCGAACTGGGCTACACCTTC
>13|TRBV29-1|TRBJ1-1|.|.
CSVDVQGTTEAFF
TGCAGCGTTGATGTCCAGGGTACCACTGAAGCTTTCTTT
>14|TRBV6-6|TRBJ1-2|.|.
CASRADKANYGYTF
TGTGCCAGCAGAGCTGACAAAGCTAACTATGGCTACACCTTC
>17|TRBV13|TRBJ2-7|.|TRBD2
CASSLRRSSGVSYEQYF
TGTGCCAGCAGCTTAAGAAGGTCGAGCGGGGTTAGCTACGAGCAGTACTTC
>14|TRBV11-2|TRBJ1-5|.|.
CASSLGSGDQPQHF
TGTGCCAGCAGCTTAGGTTCAGGGGATCAGCCCCAGCATTTT
>15|TRBV6-5|TRBJ1-1|.|TRBD1
CASNRYSQGVTEAFF
TGTGCCAGCAACCGGTACTCACAGGGGGTTACTGAAGCTTTCTTT
>15|TRBV7-7|TRBJ2-7|few|TRBD2
CASSPGLAGLGEQYF
TGTGCTAGCAGCCCCGGACTAGCGGGTTTAGGGGAGCAGTACTTC
>13|TRBV6-1|TRBJ1-2|.|TRBD1
CASSEKGAGGYTF
TGTGCCAGCAGTGAAAAGGGGGCGGGTGGCTACACCTTC
>13|TRBV7-9|TRBJ1-2|.|.
CASSPTGSYGYTF
TGTGCCAGCAGCCCTACAGGGAGCTATGGCTACACCTTC
>15|TRBV19|TRBJ1-4|.|.
CASRATGSVPGKLFF
TGTGCCAGTAGGGCAACAGGGTCCGTCCCGGGAAAACTGTTTTTT
>15|TRBV28|TRBJ1-5|.|.
CASRAQGYSNQPQHF
TGTGCCAGCAGGGCCCAGGGGTATAGCAATCAGCCCCAGCATTTT
>13|TRBV18|TRBJ1-2|few|.
CASSPQTGYGYTF
TGTGCCAGCTCACCACAAACGGGTTATGGCTACACCTTC
>18|TRBV6-2/TRBV6-3|TRBJ2-7|.|TRBD1
CASSYGGRRGTGSYEQYF
TGTGCCAGCAGTTACGGAGGCCGTAGGGGGACAGGGTCCTACGAGCAGTACTTC
>11|TRBV18|TRBJ2-3|.|.
CASSRKDTQYF
TGTGCCAGCTCGCGCAAAGATACGCAGTATTTT
>14|TRBV29-1|TRBJ2-1|.|TRBD2
CSVAWTSGGNEQFF
TGCAGCGTTGCATGGACTAGCGGGGGGAATGAGCAGTTCTTC
>15|TRBV5-1|TRBJ2-5|.|.
CASSLAPQVAETQYF
TGCGCCAGCAGCTTGGCCCCCCAGGTGGCAGAGACCCAGTACTTC
>14|TRBV18|TRBJ1-1|.|.
CASSPRGGNTEAFF
TGTGCCAGCTCACCACGGGGGGGGAACACTGAAGCTTTCTTT
>17|TRBV7-2|TRBJ2-1|few|TRBD2
CASSLRLAGGLNREQFF
TGTGCCAGCAGCTTGAGACTAGCGGGGGGACTTAATCGGGAGCAGTTCTTC
>13|TRBV28|TRBJ1-2|.|TRBD1
CASRLGQIYGYTF
TGTGCCAGCAGGCTGGGACAGATCTATGGCTACACCTTC
>16|TRBV28|TRBJ1-5|.|TRBD1
CASSPGQGFRNQPQHF
TGTGCCAGCAGCCCGGGACAGGGTTTTCGCAATCAGCCCCAGCATTTT
>13|TRBV12-3/TRBV12-4|TRBJ1-2|.|TRBD1
CASSLTGGNGYTF
TGTGCCAGCAGTCTGACAGGGGGGAATGGCTACACCTTC
>15|TRBV4-2|TRBJ1-5|.|TRBD1
CASSLTGGGNQPQHF
TGTGCCAGCAGCCTAACAGGGGGCGGAAATCAGCCCCAGCATTTT
>14|TRBV9|TRBJ1-2|.|.
CASSVVGDSYGYTF
TGTGCCAGCAGCGTAGTCGGGGACTCCTATGGCTACACCTTC